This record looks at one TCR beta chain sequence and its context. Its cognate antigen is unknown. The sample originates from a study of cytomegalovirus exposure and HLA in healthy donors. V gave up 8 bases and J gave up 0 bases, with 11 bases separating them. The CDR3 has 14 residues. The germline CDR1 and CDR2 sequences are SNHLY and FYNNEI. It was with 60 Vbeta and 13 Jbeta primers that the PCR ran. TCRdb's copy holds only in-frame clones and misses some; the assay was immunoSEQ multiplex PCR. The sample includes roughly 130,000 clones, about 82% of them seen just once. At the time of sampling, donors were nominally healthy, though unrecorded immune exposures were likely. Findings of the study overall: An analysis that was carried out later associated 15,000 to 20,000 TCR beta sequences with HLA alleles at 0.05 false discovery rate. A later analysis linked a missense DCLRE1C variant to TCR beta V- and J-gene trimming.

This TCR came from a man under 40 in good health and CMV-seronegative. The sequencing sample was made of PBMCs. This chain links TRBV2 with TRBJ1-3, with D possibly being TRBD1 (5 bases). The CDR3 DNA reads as TGTGCCAGCCAGGGTTCTGTCTCTGGAAACACCATATATTTT. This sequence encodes CASQGSVSGNTIYF.